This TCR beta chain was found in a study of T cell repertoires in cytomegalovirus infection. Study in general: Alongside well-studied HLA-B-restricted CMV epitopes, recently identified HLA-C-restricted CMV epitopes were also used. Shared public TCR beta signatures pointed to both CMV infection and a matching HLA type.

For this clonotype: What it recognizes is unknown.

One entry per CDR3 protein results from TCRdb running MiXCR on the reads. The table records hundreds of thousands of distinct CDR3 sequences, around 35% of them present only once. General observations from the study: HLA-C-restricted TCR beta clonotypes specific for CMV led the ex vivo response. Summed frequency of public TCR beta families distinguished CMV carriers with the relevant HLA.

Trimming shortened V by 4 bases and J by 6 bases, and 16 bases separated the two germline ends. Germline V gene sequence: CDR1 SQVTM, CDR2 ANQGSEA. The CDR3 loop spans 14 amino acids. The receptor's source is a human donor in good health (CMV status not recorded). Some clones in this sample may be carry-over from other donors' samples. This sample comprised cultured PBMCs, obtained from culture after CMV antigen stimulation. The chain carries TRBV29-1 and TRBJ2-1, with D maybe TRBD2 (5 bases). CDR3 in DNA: TGCAGCGTTGGCGGGTTCCACAACGTCAATGAGCAGTTCTTC. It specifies CSVGGFHNVNEQFF.